Here is one T cell receptor beta chain with its context. There is no known antigen for this receptor. No much larger clone is present one base from it, and per-base qualities are unavailable. This record belongs to a study of T cell responses to AZD1222 COVID-19 vaccine (dated by TCRdb to the early 2020s). The study in broad terms: AZD1222 recipients given second doses at about 4 weeks or at about 12 weeks were pooled, since spike-specific TCR depth and breadth were not found to differ between the two schedules. TCR sequencing covered 230 or so trial participants: 200 to 210 given two doses of AZD1222 and 26 given two doses of MenACWY control vaccine. Trial participants were enrolled by age into 18-55, 56-69 and 70-plus year subgroups, with roughly 150, 30 and 60 TCR-sequenced participants respectively. On the study overall, not on this receptor specifically: Nearly half of unique spike-specific TCRs reportedly recognized epitopes outside regions mutated in the B.1.351 and B.1.1.7 variants. Because no day 14 peak-response samples were available, repertoires were characterized only after the peak T cell response. After two AZD1222 doses, both the breadth and the depth of spike-specific TCRs were significantly higher than at day 0 and than in MenACWY recipients. Conclusions about previously exposed vaccinees were limited because only six AZD1222 recipients were SARS-CoV-2 seropositive at baseline. The 56-69-year group was small, and its depth increase did not reach significance, likely because of low power. Most participants were white British and females outnumbered males, and the authors suggested that clonal diversity may have been underestimated. The whole spike protein was spanned by vaccine-associated CD4 TCRs, and dominant responses were seen in regions 160-218 and 743-854.

This sample's time point label indicates: baseline before first vaccination. Vaccinee samples came from UK trials COV001 and COV002, including a single-blind randomized controlled phase 2/3 trial of AZD1222 (ChAdOx1 nCoV-19) in healthy adults. For TCRbeta chain sequencing, PBMC samples from trial participants were taken at day 0 and at day 28 after the second dose. The CDR3 regions of human TCRbeta chains were analyzed by immunosequencing. The authors' pipeline ran thus. Repertoire TCRs were matched against a reference library of SARS-CoV-2-specific TCRs generated with the MIRA antigen-specificity platform. Breadth was defined as the fraction of unique TCRs that were SARS-CoV-2-associated. Depth was defined as the fraction of total T cells that were SARS-CoV-2-associated. Using the MIRA data, each spike-specific TCR was mapped to the spike region that the TCR reacts to and placed in a CD4 or CD8 class. Log10-transformed breadth and depth values were compared by one-way ANOVA with Sidak's multiple comparisons tests. TCRdb limited this immuneACCESS table to in-frame rearrangements with V and J called. A share of clones is missing; checked studies link under half to unresolved V genes, and the rest is unexplained. D and trimming were read from the DNA, whereas the V and J calls and clone size are those reported in that table. The sample data list about 99,000 clones, and about 90% of these were observed just once. About 5% of the sample rests with the top ten.

CDR1 is given as MNHEY and CDR2 as SVGAGI, both from the germline V gene. Counted from cysteine to phenylalanine, this CDR3 has 12 amino acids. The entry retains the CDR3 DNA only, 36 bases that are in frame from base 1. V is pared back by 5 bases and J by 5 bases, with 9 bases lying between the germline termini. The material sequenced was peripheral blood, taken on day 0 of AZD1222 vaccination. This TCR came from an adult in good health. This chain joins TRBV6-5 to TRBJ1-1, with TRBD1 as a weak D call on 6 bases. The DNA sequence reads TGTGCCAGCAGTCGGGGGCGTACTGAAGCTTTCTTT. This sequence encodes CASSRGRTEAFF.